A single sample is the source of the 11 T cell receptor beta chains below, sequenced in a study of shared clonotypes between healthy human individuals. Measured with immunoSEQ multiplex PCR; TCRdb has only the in-frame clones, and not every one. The sample includes around 2.1 million clones, about 93% of them seen just once. Positive CCR7 selection of CD45RO-negative cells yielded the naive CD8 cells, and terminally differentiated effector memory CD45RA+ cells were excluded. The specimen sequenced was naive CD8+ T cells from PBMCs. Receptors originate from a man between 18 and 35 years old in good health. Some clones in this sample may be carry-over from other donors' samples.

On this clone: Different DNA sequences within this sample yield the same CDR3. The chain combines TRBV28 with TRBJ2-1; D is undetermined. Germline V gives CDR1 MDHEN, CDR2 SYDVKM. The CDR3 sequence is 13 residues long. Trimming took 3 bases from V and 5 from J, leaving 8 bases between them. The CDR3 loop reads CASSLDVDNEQFF. The CDR3 coding sequence is TGTGCCAGCAGTTTGGACGTGGACAATGAGCAGTTCTTC.

J is TRBJ2-5 and V is TRBV5-6, with D possibly TRBD1 on 5 matching bases. V dropped 4 bases and J dropped 5 bases, with 12 bases sitting between them. Germline V CDR1 and CDR2: SGHDT, YYEEEE. The CDR3 runs 13 residues. This chain's CDR3 is CASSEDISETQYF. CDR3 in DNA: TGTGCCAGCAGCGAGGACATAAGTGAGACCCAGTACTTC.

Regarding this clone: This specimen includes other DNA sequences encoding the same CDR3. This sequence joins TRBV19 and TRBJ2-1, with 7 bases that match TRBD2. The germline V gene has CDR1 LNHDA and CDR2 SQIVND (reference sequence). The junction had 6 bases not matched to a gene; V was cut back by 3 bases and J by 4 bases. The CDR3 is 15 residues long. This CDR3 reads CASSIWGGPYNEQFF. The CDR3 DNA is TGTGCCAGTAGTATCTGGGGAGGGCCTTACAATGAGCAGTTCTTC.

The genes are TRBV27 and TRBJ2-3, with 7 bases aligning to TRBD1. Germline V gene lookup returns CDR1 MNHEY and CDR2 SMNVEV (reference sequence). Unmatched junction bases numbered 1, after V lost 6 bases and J lost 1 base. The CDR3 length is 13 residues. The CDR3 DNA sequence: TGTGCCAGCAGGGGACAGCGCACAGATACGCAGTATTTT. This sequence encodes CASRGQRTDTQYF.

V and J are TRBV6-5 and TRBJ2-7; D unclear. Germline CDR1 MNHEY, CDR2 SVGAGI. V lost 2 bases, J lost 0 bases, and 8 bases lay in between. This CDR3 spans 14 amino acids. CDR3 protein: CASSYIRGSYEQYF. CDR3 coding DNA: TGTGCCAGCAGTTACATACGAGGCTCCTACGAGCAGTACTTC.

To note about this clone: Other nucleotide sequences in the sample specify the same CDR3. The CDR3 loop is CASSLTGPSSYNEQFF. The CDR3, as DNA: TGCGCCAGCAGCCTAACAGGCCCAAGCTCCTACAATGAGCAGTTCTTC. V gene TRBV5-1 combines with J gene TRBJ2-1, with D maybe TRBD1 (5 bases). This CDR3 comprises 16 residues. Per germline, CDR1 SGHRS and CDR2 YFSETQ. V shed 4 bases and J shed 0 bases, with 14 bases lying between them.

This chain uses TRBV7-9 with TRBJ2-5; D may match TRBD1 or TRBD2 (6 bases each). The V gene lost 4 bases and the J gene lost 5 bases, with 17 bases spanning the gap. Germline V gene data show CDR1 as SEHNR and CDR2 as FQNEAQ (reference sequence). This CDR3 is 15 amino acids long. This CDR3 reads CASSSRGEERETQYF. CDR3 bases: TGTGCCAGCAGCTCGAGGGGGGAGGAAAGGGAGACCCAGTACTTC. Full variable domain (rest looked up from reference TRBV7-9 and TRBJ2-5): DTGVSQNPRHKITKRGQNVTFRCDPISEHNRLYWYRQTLGQGPEFLTYFQNEAQLEKSRLLSDRFSAERPKGSFSTLEIQRTEQGDSAMYLCASSSRGEERETQYFGPGTRLLVL.

The CDR3 nucleotides read TGTGCCATCAGTGAGTCGGGTGGATGGGGGCGGATCGCAGATACGCAGTATTTT. Its protein is CAISESGGWGRIADTQYF. The chain is built from TRBV10-3 and TRBJ2-3; weak D call: TRBD1 (6 bases). The CDR3 consists of 18 residues. V lost 0 bases, J lost 4 bases, and 20 bases lay in between. Per the germline V gene, CDR1 is ENHRY and CDR2 is SYGVKD.

The rearrangement joins TRBV28 to TRBJ1-1; D ambiguous. The CDR3 is made up of 15 amino acids. CDR1 and CDR2 from the germline V gene are MDHEN and SYDVKM. V was clipped by 2 bases and J by 4 bases, with 14 bases between them. CDR3 amino acids: CASSLGFLVGTEAFF. CDR3 nucleotides: TGTGCCAGCAGTTTAGGGTTCCTAGTAGGCACTGAAGCTTTCTTT.

In regard to this clone: The junction does not match germline at one end; this may be a read error. This sequence joins TRBV9 and TRBJ2-1; D perhaps matches TRBD1 (6 bases). Per the germline V gene, CDR1 is SGDLS and CDR2 is YYNGEE. The CDR3 totals 16 residues. The CDR3 sequence: CARSVRGFSSYNEQFF. As DNA, the CDR3 is TGTGCCCGCAGCGTGAGGGGGTTTTCGTCCTACAATGAGCAGTTCTTC.

The rearrangement links TRBV9 to TRBJ2-7; the D gene is possibly TRBD1 (6 bases). CDR1 and CDR2 (germline): SGDLS, YYNGEE. The V and J ends lost 4 bases and 0 bases respectively, with 8 bases between them. The CDR3 is made up of 13 amino acids. CDR3 sequence (DNA): TGTGCCAGCAGCCAAGGGGGCTCCTACGAGCAGTACTTC. It translates to CASSQGGSYEQYF.